The present TCR beta chain was sequenced within a study of technical replicates of blood from a few donors. This clone was observed a handful of times. Trimming removed 1 base from V and 8 bases from J, with 5 bases in between. CDR1 LGHNA and CDR2 YNFKEQ come from the germline V gene. This CDR3 is built from 11 residues. Measured with immunoSEQ multiplex PCR; TCRdb has only the in-frame clones, and not every one. The table shows about 81,000 clones, with 75% to 90% occurring only once. The source is a human donor in good health. Some clones in this sample may be carry-over from other donors' samples. The chain joins TRBV4-2 to TRBJ1-1; D unclear. The sample consisted of PBMCs. CDR3 bases: TGTGCCAGCAGCCAAGGCAGGGAAGCTTTCTTT. It translates to CASSQGREAFF.